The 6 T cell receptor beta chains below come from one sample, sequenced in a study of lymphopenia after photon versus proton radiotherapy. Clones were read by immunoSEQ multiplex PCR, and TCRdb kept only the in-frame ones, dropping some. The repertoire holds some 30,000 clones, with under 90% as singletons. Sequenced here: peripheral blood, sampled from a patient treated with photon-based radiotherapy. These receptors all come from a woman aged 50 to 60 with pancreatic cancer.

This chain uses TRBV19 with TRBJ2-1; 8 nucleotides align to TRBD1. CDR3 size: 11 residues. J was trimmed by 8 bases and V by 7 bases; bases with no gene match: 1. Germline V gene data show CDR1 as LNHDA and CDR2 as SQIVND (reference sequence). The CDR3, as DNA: TGTGCCAGTACAGGGGGCGATGAGCAGTTCTTC. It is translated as CASTGGDEQFF. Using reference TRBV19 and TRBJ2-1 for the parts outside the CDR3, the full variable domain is DGGITQSPKYLFRKEGQNVTLSCEQNLNHDAMYWYRQDPGQGLRLIYYSQIVNDFQKGDIAEGYSVSREKKESFPLTVTSAQKNPTAFYLCASTGGDEQFFGPGTRLTVL.

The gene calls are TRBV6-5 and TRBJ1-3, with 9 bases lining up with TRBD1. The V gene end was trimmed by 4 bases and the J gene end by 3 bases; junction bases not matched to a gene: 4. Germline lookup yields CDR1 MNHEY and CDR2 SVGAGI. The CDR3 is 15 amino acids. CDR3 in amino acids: CASSSRDRVGNTIYF. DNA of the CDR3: TGTGCCAGCAGTTCCCGGGACAGGGTTGGAAACACCATATATTTT.

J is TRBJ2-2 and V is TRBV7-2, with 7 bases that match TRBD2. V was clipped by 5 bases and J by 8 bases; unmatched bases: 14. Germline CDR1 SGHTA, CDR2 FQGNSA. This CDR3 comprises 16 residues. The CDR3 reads CASSRAGLTTSGELFF. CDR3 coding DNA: TGTGCCAGCAGCCGGGCGGGACTAACCACATCGGGGGAGCTGTTTTTT.

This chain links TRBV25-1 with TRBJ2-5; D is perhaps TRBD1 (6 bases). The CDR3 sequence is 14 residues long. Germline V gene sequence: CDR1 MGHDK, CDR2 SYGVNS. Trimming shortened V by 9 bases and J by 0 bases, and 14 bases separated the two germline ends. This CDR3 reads CASAPGHHQETQYF. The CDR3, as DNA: TGTGCCAGTGCCCCGGGACATCACCAAGAGACCCAGTACTTC. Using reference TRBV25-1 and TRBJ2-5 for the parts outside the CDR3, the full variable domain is EADIYQTPRYLVIGTGKKITLECSQTMGHDKMYWYQQDPGMELHLIHYSYGVNSTEKGDLSSESTVSRIRTEHFPLTLESARPSHTSQYLCASAPGHHQETQYFGPGTRLLVL.

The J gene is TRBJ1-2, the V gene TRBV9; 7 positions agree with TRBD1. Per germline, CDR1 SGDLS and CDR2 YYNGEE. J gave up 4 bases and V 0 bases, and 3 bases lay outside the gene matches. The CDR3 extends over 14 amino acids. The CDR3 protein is CASSVETGIYGYTF. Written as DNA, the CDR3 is TGTGCCAGCAGCGTAGAGACAGGGATCTATGGCTACACCTTC.

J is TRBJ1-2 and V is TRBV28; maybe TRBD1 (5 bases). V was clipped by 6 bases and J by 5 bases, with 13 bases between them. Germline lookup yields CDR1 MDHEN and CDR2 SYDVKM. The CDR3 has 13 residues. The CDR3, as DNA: TGTGCCAGCAGCCCTGGCAGGGATTATGGCTACACCTTC. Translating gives CASSPGRDYGYTF.